This entry describes one T cell receptor beta chain. Its antigen is undetermined. Mismatch with germline at one junction end may stem from a read error. The data originate from a study of blood T cells in healthy people across ages. Regarding the study as a whole: Per-million-T-cell TCR beta diversity fell roughly linearly with age.

CDR3 size: 17 residues. Germline CDR1 reads LGHNA; CDR2 reads YSLEER. The second PCR ran about 6 to 12 cycles with a sample-barcoded 5' primer and J-beta primers. The yield of each sample was at least 3 million CDR3-containing paired-end reads. TCRdb reprocessed the 5' RACE reads via MiXCR and lists one record per CDR3 protein. The top ten clones hold roughly 19% of a sample with about 730,000 distinct CDR3 sequences, approximately 43% of them seen once. J is TRBJ2-1 and V is TRBV4-3, with TRBD2 identical over 8 bases. Sequenced material: blood. The receptor was derived from a woman aged 60-75 years in good health. The CDR3 bases are TGCGCCGGCAGCCATGCCTTTAGCGGGAAATCCTACAATGAGCAGTTCTTC. Translating it yields CAGSHAFSGKSYNEQFF.